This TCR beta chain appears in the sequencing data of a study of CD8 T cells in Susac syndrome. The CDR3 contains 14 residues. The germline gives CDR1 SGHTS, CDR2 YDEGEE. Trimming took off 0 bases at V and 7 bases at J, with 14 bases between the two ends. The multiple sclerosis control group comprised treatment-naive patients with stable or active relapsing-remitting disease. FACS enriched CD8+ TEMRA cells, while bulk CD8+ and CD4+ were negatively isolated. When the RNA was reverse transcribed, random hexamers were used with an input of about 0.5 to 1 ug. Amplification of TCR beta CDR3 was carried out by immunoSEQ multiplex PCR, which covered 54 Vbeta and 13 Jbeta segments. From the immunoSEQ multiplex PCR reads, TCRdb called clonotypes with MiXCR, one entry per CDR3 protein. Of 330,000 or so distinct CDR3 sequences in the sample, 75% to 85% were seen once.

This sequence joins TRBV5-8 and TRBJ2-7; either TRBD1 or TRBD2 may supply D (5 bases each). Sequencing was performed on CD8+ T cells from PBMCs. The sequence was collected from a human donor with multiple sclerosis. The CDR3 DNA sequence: TGTGCCAGCAGCTTGGATGGGACCCTCAAGGAGCAGTACTTC. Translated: CASSLDGTLKEQYF.